The entry below gives a single T cell receptor (beta chain) sequence along with its context. No antigen is known for it. This entry belongs to a study of Ad26.COV2.S vaccination and SARS-CoV-2 variants. Findings and caveats of the study: Breadth measured for non-spike TCRs was similar across vaccine and placebo recipients.

Treatment indicated: around 19 received Ad26.COV2.S at low or high dose, single or two shots; several received placebo; per-sample allocation not given. Day 63 after the first injection of vaccine or placebo was the sampling time. CDR1 MDHEN and CDR2 SYDVKM come from the germline V gene. V shed 5 bases, J shed 2 bases, and the junction held 8 bases outside the gene matches. The CDR3 spans 15 residues. Here immunoSEQ multiplex PCR was the method, and the copy in TCRdb shows in-frame clones only, minus some. The sample records 380,000 or so clones, approximately 86% being singletons. The sample here was peripheral blood, taken in a trial of Ad26.COV2.S vaccine versus placebo. This clonotype was sampled from a person between 18 and 65 years old who received the Ad26.COV2.S COVID-19 vaccine or a placebo. The V call is TRBV28, the J call TRBJ2-5; 7 positions match TRBD1. This CDR3 is CASSHLRGQQETQYF. The CDR3 region has the DNA TGTGCCAGCAGTCACCTAAGGGGACAGCAAGAGACCCAGTACTTC.